The TCR beta chain under discussion was sequenced for a study of PD-L1 blockade in urothelial cancer. Study-level information: Analysis of blood occurred 3 weeks (second dose) and 6 weeks after treatment start.

Libraries were prepared by immunoSEQ multiplex PCR; TCRdb keeps only in-frame clonotypes and omits some of them. The sample includes tens of thousands of clones, 65% to 90% of them seen just once. The germline V gene encodes CDR1 MGHRA and CDR2 YSYEKL. CDR3 length equals 19 residues. The J segment lost 1 base and the V segment lost 0 bases, leaving 9 bases of the junction unmatched. Time point denoted: peripheral blood 6 weeks after treatment start. The receptor was isolated from a man aged 55 to 70 with urothelial cancer. This chain joins TRBV4-1 and TRBJ2-3, with TRBD2 matching over 11 bases. The sample here was PBMCs, taken around atezolizumab (anti-PD-L1) treatment. The CDR3 here is CASSQDGTSGRSGTDTQYF. CDR3 nucleotide sequence: TGCGCCAGCAGCCAAGATGGCACTAGCGGGAGATCAGGCACAGATACGCAGTATTTT.